This section outlines one T cell receptor beta chain sequence together with its context. Its target is unknown. This entry belongs to a study of spatial heterogeneity in lung cancer. The study's findings and limits: Approximately 7% of tumor T cells for alpha chains and around 12% for beta chains were estimated to be covered. Counts of ubiquitous and regional expanded TCRs tracked ubiquitous and regional nonsynonymous mutations, respectively. Higher tumor mutation counts went along with higher counts of expanded intratumoral alpha and beta TCRs.

One entry per CDR3 protein, called by TCRdb with MiXCR from the 5' RACE reads. The sample consists of about 30,000 distinct CDR3 sequences, more than 5.5% of them appearing once. Time point defined: sample taken at primary tumor resection. This CDR3 has 13 residues. Trimming removed 10 bases from V and 3 bases from J, with 15 bases in between. CDR1 is ENHRY, CDR2 SYGVKD, per germline. This specimen consisted of lung tumor tissue, obtained at surgery. This sequence joins TRBV10-3 and TRBJ2-5, with D possibly being TRBD1 or TRBD2 (5 bases each). This sequence originates from a male donor with early-stage non-small cell lung cancer. CDR3: CATIGTAEETQYF. The CDR3, as DNA: TGTGCCACCATTGGGACCGCGGAAGAGACCCAGTACTTC.